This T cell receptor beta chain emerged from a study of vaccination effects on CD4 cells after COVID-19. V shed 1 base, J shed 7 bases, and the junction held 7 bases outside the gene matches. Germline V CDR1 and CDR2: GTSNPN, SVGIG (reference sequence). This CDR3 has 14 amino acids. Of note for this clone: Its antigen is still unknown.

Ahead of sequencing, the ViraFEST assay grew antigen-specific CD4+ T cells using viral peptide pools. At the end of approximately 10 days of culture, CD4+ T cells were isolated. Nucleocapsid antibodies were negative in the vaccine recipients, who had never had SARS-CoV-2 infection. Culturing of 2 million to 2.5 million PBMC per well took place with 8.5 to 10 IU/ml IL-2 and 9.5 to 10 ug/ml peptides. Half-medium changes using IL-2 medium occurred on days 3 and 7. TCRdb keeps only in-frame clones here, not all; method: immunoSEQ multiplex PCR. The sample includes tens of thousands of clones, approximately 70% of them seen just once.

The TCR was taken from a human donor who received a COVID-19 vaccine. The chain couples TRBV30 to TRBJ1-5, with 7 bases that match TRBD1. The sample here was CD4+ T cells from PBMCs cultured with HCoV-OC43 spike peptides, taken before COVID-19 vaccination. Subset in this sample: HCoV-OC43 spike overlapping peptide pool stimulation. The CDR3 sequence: CAWSGTGPWQPQHF. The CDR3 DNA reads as TGTGCCTGGAGTGGGACAGGTCCGTGGCAGCCCCAGCATTTT.